This T cell receptor beta chain was captured in a study of metastatic and nonmetastatic thyroid tumors. Study-level background: Where malignant and benign thyroid patients were concerned, repertoires were compared across blood and tumor or nodule tissue. Study results and caveats: It was reportedly found that TCR beta diversity was significantly higher in malignant thyroid tumors than in benign nodules, a difference seen in both blood and tumor samples.

Germline trimming cut 0 bases from V and 3 bases from J; bases unmatched to any gene: 6. The germline V gene encodes CDR1 MNHEY and CDR2 SMNVEV (reference sequence). This CDR3 is 18 amino acids long. Original data processing: Building a distant-metastasis classifier for papillary thyroid cancer drew on CDR3 differences across clinicopathological groups. MiXCR was used by TCRdb to re-call the PCR reads. TCRdb's processing, not the authors' own work, is the source of the V and J calls. The sample records tens of thousands of clones, under 20% being singletons. This clone was picked up many times. As yet, its antigen is unknown. No treatment had been given to any patient before thyroid surgery.

The material sequenced was blood. The TCR sequence derives from a male donor with papillary thyroid cancer or a benign thyroid nodule (not recorded which). Some clones in this sample may be carry-over from other donors' samples. The V call is TRBV27, the J call TRBJ2-1; TRBD1 matches 12 bases. The CDR3 loop is CASSLSGDRGRFYNEQFF. CDR3 DNA sequence: TGTGCCAGCAGTTTATCGGGGGACAGGGGGCGATTCTACAATGAGCAGTTCTTC.